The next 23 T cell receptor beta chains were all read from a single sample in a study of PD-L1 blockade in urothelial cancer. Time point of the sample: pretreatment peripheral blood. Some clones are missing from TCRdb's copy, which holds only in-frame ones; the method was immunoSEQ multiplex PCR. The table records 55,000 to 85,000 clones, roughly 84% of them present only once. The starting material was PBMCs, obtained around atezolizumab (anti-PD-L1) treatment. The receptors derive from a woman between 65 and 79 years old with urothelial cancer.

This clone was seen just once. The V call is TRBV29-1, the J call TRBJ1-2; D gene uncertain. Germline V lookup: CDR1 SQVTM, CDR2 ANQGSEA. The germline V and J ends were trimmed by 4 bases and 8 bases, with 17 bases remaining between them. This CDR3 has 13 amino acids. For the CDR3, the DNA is TGCAGCGTTGTACGTCGTGGTGGAGGAGGCTACACCTTC. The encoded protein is CSVVRRGGGGYTF.

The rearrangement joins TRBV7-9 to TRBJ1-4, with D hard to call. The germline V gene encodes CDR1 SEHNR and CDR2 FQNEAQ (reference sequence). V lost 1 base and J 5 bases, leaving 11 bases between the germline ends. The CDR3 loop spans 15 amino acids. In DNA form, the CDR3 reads TGTGCCAGCAGCTTAGAGGGAGGAAACAATGAAAAACTGTTTTTT. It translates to CASSLEGGNNEKLFF.

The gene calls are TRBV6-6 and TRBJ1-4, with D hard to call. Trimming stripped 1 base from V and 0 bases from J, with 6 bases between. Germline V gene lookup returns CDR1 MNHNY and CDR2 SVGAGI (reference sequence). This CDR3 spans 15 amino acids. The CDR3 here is CASSYYTPTNEKLFF. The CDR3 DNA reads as TGTGCCAGCAGTTACTACACCCCAACTAATGAAAAACTGTTTTTT.

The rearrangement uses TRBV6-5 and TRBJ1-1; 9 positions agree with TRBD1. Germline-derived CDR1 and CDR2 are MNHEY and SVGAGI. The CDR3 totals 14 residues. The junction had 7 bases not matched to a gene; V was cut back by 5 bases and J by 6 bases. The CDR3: CASSLRQGGPEAFF. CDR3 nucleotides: TGTGCCAGCAGTCTTCGACAGGGGGGCCCTGAAGCTTTCTTT.

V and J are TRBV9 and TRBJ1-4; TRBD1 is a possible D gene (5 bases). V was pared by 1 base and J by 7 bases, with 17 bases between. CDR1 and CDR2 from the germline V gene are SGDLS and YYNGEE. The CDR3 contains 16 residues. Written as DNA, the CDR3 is TGTGCCAGCAGCGTAAGTCCCCGGGGGTCGTTTGAAAAACTGTTTTTT. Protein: CASSVSPRGSFEKLFF.

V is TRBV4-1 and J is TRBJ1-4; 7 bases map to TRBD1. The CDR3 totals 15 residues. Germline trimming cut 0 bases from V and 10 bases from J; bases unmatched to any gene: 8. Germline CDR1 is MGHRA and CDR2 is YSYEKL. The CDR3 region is CASSQDPRQGGKLFF. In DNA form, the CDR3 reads TGCGCCAGCAGCCAAGATCCCCGACAGGGCGGAAAACTGTTTTTT.

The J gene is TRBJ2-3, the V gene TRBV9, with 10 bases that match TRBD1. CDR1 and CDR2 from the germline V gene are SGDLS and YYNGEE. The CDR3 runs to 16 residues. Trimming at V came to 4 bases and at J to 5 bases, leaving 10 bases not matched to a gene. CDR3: CASSSETGGPGDTQYF. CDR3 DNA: TGTGCCAGCAGCAGCGAGACAGGGGGCCCCGGAGATACGCAGTATTTT.

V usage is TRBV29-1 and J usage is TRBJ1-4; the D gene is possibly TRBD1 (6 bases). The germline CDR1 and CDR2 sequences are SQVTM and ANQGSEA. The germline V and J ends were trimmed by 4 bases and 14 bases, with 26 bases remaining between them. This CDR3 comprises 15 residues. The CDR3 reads CSVGGARGHMGALFF. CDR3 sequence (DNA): TGCAGCGTTGGAGGTGCTCGGGGACATATGGGTGCTCTGTTTTTT.

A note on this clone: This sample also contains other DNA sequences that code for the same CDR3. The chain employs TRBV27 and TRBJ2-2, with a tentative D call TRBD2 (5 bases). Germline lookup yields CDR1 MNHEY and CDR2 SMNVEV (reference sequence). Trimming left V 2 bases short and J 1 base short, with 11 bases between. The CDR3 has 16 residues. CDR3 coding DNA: TGTGCCAGCAGTTTAGGGCCTAGCTGGAACACCGGGGAGCTGTTTTTT. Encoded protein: CASSLGPSWNTGELFF.

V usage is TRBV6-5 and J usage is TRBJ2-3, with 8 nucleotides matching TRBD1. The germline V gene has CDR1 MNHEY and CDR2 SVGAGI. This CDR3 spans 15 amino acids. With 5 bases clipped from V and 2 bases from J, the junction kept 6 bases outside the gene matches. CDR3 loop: CASSGRTGITDTQYF. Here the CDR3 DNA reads TGTGCCAGCAGTGGACGGACAGGGATCACAGATACGCAGTATTTT.

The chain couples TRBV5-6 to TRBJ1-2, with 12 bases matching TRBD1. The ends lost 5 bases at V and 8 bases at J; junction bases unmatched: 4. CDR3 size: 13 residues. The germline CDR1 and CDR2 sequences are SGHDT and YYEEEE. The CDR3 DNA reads TGTGCCAGCAGGGGACAGGGGGCGGCAGGCTACACCTTC. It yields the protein CASRGQGAAGYTF.

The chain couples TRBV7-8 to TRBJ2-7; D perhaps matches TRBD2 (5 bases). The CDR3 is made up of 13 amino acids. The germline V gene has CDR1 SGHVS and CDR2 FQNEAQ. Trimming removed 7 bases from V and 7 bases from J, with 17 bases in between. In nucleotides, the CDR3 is TGTGCCAGCACTTCCCGGGAAGCGACTGAGCAGTACTTC. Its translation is CASTSREATEQYF. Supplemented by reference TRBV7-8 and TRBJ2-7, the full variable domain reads GAGVSQSPRYKVAKRGQDVALRCDPISGHVSLFWYQQALGQGPEFLTYFQNEAQLDKSGLPSDRFFAERPEGSVSTLKIQRTQQEDSAVYLCASTSREATEQYFGPGTRLTVT.

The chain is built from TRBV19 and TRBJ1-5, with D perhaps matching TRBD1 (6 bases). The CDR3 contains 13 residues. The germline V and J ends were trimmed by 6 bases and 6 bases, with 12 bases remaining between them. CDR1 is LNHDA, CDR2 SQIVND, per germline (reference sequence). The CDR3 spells CASSGQSGQPQHF. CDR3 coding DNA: TGTGCCAGTAGCGGACAGAGCGGTCAGCCCCAGCATTTT. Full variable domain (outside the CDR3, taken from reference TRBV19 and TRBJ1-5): DGGITQSPKYLFRKEGQNVTLSCEQNLNHDAMYWYRQDPGQGLRLIYYSQIVNDFQKGDIAEGYSVSREKKESFPLTVTSAQKNPTAFYLCASSGQSGQPQHFGDGTRLSIL.

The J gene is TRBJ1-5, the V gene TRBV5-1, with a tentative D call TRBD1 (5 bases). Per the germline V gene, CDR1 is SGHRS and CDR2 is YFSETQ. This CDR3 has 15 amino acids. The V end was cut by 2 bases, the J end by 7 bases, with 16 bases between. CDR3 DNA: TGCGCCAGCAGCTTCGGGGACTCAGGGAACCAGCCCCAGCATTTT. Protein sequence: CASSFGDSGNQPQHF.

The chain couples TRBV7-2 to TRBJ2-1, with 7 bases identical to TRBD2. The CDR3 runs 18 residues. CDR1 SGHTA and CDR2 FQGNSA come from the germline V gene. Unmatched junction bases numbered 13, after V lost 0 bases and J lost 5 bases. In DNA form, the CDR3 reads TGTGCCAGCAGCTTAGCCGTCGGGAGTCTAGCGGCCCACAATGAGCAGTTCTTC. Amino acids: CASSLAVGSLAAHNEQFF. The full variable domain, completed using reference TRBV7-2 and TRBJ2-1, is GAGVSQSPSNKVTEKGKDVELRCDPISGHTALYWYRQSLGQGLEFLIYFQGNSAPDKSGLPSDRFSAERTGGSVSTLTIQRTQQEDSAVYLCASSLAVGSLAAHNEQFFGPGTRLTVL.

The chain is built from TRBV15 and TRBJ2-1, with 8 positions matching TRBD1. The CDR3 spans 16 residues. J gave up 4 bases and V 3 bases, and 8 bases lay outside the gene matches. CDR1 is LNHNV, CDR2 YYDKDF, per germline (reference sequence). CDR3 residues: CATSRDDRGIYNEQFF. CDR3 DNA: TGTGCCACCAGCAGGGACGACAGGGGAATATACAATGAGCAGTTCTTC.

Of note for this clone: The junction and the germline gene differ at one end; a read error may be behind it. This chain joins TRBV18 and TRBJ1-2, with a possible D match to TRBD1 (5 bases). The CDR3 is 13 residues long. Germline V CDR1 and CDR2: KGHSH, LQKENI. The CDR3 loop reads CASSPSGAYDYTF. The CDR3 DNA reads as TGTGCCAGCTCCCCATCTGGGGCCTATGACTACACCTTC.

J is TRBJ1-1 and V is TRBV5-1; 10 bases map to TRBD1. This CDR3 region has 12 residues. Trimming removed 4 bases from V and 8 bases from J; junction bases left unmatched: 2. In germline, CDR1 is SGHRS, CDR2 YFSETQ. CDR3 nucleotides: TGCGCCAGCAGCCGGACAGGGGGGGAAGCTTTCTTT. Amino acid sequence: CASSRTGGEAFF.

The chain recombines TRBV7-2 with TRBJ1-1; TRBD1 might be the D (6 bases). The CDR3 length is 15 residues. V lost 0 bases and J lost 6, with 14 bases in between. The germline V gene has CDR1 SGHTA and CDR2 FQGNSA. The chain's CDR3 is CASSLAGGPGSEAFF. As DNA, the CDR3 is TGTGCCAGCAGCTTAGCGGGGGGGCCCGGCTCTGAAGCTTTCTTT.

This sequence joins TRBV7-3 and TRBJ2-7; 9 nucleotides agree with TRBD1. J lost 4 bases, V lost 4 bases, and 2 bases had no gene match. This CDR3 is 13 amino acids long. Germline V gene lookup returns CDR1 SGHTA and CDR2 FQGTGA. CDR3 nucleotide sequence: TGTGCCAGCAGCTGGGGACAGGGTTACGAGCAGTACTTC. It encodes CASSWGQGYEQYF.

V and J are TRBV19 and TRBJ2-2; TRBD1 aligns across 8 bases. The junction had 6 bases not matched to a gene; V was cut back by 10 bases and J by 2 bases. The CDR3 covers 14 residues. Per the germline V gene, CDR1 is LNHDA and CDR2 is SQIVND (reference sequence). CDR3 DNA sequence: TGTGCCACCCGGGACAGGTCAAACACCGGGGAGCTGTTTTTT. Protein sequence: CATRDRSNTGELFF.

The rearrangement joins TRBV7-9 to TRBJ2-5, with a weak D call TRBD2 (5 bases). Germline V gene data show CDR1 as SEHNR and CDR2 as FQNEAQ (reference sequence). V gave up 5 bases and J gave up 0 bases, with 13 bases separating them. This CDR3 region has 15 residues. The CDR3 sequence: CASSAVAYDQETQYF. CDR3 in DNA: TGTGCCAGCAGCGCGGTAGCGTATGACCAAGAGACCCAGTACTTC.

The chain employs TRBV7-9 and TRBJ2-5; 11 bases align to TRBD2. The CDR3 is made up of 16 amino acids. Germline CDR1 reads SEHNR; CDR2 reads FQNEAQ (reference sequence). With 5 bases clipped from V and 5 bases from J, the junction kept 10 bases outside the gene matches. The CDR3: CASSPVSGRESETQYF. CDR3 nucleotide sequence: TGTGCCAGCAGCCCCGTTAGCGGGAGGGAAAGTGAGACCCAGTACTTC. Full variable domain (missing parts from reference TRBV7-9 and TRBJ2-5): DTGVSQNPRHKITKRGQNVTFRCDPISEHNRLYWYRQTLGQGPEFLTYFQNEAQLEKSRLLSDRFSAERPKGSFSTLEIQRTEQGDSAMYLCASSPVSGRESETQYFGPGTRLLVL.